This TCR beta chain was recorded in a study of blood T cell repertoires in COVID-19. On the study more broadly: Sites in the United States, Italy and Spain provided acute and convalescent COVID-19 samples. The cDNA or gDNA used as material had been derived from T cells, B-cell-depleted T cells, or PBMCs.

Study processing details: Estimated nucleated cell counts came from reference gene primer amplification. Profiled with immunoSEQ multiplex PCR; TCRdb holds only in-frame clones, not every one. The D gene and trimming were derived from the DNA, and the V and J assignments and clone size from that table. The table lists around 16,000 clones, around 83% of them singletons. The clonotype comes from a man older than 75 with active or convalescent COVID-19. Sequencing used peripheral blood.

The CDR3 region is CASSSGDEQFF. DNA of the CDR3: TGTGCCAGCAGTTCAGGGGATGAGCAGTTCTTC. This chain links TRBV12-3 or TRBV12-4 with TRBJ2-1, with a tentative D call TRBD1 (6 bases). V was clipped by 4 bases and J by 8 bases, with 6 bases between them. The CDR3 contains 11 residues.